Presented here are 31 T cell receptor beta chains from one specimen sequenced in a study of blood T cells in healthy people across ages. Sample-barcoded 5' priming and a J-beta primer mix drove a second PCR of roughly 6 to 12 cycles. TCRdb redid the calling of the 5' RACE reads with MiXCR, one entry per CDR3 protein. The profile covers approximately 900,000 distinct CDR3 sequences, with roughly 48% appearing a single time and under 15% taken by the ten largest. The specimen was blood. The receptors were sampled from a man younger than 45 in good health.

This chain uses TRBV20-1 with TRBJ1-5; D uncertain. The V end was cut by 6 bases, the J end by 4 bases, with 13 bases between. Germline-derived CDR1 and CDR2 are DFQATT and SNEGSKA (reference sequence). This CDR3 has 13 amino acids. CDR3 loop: CSAQEVGNQPQHF. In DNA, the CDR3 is TGCAGTGCCCAGGAGGTTGGGAATCAGCCCCAGCATTTT.

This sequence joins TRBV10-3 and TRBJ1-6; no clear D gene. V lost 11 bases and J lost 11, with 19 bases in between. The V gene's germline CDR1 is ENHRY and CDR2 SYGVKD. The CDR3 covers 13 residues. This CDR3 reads CASAIALNPPLHF. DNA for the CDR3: TGTGCCTCCGCAATAGCCCTGAATCCACCCCTCCACTTT.

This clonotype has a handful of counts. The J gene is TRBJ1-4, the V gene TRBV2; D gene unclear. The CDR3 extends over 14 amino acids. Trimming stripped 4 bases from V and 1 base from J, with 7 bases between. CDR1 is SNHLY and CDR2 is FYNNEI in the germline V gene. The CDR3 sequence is CASSGQRTNEKLFF. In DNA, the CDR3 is TGTGCCAGCAGTGGGCAACGAACTAATGAAAAACTGTTTTTT.

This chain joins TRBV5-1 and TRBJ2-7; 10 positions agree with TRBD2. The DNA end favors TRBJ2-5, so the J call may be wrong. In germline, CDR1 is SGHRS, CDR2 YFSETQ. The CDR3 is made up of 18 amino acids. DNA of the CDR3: TGCGCCAGCAGCTTGATCCAGCGGGGGGGCTTTTTTCAAGAGACCCAGTACTTC. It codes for CASSLIQRGGFFQETQYF.

This chain's CDR3 is CASSFLLAKETQYF. The CDR3 DNA reads as TGTGCCAGCAGTTTCTTGCTAGCCAAAGAGACCCAGTACTTC. The V and J genes are TRBV12-3 or TRBV12-4 and TRBJ2-5; TRBD2 might be the D (5 bases). The V end was cut by 3 bases, the J end by 3 bases, with 11 bases between. CDR3 length: 14 residues.

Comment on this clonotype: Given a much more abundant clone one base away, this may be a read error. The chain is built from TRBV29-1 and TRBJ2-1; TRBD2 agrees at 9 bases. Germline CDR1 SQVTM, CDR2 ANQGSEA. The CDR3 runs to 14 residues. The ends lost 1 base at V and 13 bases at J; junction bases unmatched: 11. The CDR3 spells CSVEGTSEGETQFF. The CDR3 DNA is TGCAGCGTTGAAGGGACTAGCGAAGGGGAGACCCAGTTCTTC.

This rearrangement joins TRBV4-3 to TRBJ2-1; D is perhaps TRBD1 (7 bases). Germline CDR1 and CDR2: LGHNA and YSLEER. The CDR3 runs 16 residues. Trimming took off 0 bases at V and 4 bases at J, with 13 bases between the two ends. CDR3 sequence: CASSQDAGTDYNEQFF. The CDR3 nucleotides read TGCGCCAGCAGCCAAGATGCGGGGACAGATTACAATGAGCAGTTCTTC.

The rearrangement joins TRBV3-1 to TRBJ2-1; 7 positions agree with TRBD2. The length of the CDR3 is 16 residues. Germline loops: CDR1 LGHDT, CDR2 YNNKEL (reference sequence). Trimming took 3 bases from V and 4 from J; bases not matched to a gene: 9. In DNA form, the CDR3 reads TGTGCCAGCAGCCACGGTACTAGCGACCCTTACAATGAGCAGTTCTTC. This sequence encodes CASSHGTSDPYNEQFF.

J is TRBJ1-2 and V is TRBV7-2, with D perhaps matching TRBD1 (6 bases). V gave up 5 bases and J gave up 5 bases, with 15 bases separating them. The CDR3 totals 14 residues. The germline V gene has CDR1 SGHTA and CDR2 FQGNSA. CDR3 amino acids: CASSRLGGNYGYTF. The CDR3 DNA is TGTGCCAGCAGCCGTCTAGGGGGGAATTATGGCTACACCTTC.

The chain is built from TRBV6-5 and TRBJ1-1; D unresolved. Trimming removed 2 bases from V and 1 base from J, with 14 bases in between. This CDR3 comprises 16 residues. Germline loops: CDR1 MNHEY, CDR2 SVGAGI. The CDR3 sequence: CASSYGTPSGNTEAFF. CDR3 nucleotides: TGTGCCAGCAGTTACGGTACGCCGTCCGGGAACACTGAAGCTTTCTTT.

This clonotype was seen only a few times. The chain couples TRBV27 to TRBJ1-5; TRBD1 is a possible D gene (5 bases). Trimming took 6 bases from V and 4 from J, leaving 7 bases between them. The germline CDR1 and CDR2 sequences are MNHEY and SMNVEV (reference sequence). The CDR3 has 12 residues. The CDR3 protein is CASRKGNQPQHF. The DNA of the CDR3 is TGTGCCAGCAGAAAGGGGAATCAGCCCCAGCATTTT.

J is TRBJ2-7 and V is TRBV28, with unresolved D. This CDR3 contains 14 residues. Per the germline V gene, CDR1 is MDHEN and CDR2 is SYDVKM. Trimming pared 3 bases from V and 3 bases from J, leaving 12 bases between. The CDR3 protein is CASSFQEHHYEQYF. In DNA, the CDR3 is TGTGCCAGCAGTTTCCAGGAACACCACTACGAGCAGTACTTC.

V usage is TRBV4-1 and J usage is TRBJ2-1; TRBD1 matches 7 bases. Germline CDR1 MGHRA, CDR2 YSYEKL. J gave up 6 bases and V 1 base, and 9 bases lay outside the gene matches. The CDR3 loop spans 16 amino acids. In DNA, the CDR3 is TGCGCCAGCAGCCAAGCAGGGGGTTTAGGGATCAATGAGCAGTTCTTC. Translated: CASSQAGGLGINEQFF.

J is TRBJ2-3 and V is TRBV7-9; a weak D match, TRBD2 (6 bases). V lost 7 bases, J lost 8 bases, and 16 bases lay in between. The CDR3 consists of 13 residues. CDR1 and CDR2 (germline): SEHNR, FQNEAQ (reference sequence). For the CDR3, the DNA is TGTGCCAGCACCATACTAGCTGAGGGTACGCAGTATTTT. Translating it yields CASTILAEGTQYF.

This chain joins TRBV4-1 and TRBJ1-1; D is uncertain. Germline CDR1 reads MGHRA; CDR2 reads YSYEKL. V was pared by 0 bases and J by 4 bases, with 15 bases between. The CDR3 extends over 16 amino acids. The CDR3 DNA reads TGCGCCAGCAGCCAAGATCCGGGGAGGTCAAGCACTGAAGCTTTCTTT. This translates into CASSQDPGRSSTEAFF.

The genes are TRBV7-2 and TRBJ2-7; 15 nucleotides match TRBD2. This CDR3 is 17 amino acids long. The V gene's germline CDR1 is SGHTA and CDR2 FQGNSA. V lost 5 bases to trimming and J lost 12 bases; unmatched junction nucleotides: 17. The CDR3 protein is CASSVVDRTSGGAYSYF. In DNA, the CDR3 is TGTGCCAGCAGCGTAGTCGACCGGACTAGCGGGGGGGCATATTCGTACTTC.

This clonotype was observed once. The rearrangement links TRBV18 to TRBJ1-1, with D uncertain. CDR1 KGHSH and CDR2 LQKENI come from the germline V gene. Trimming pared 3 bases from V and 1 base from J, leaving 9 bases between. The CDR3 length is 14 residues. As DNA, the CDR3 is TGTGCCAGCTCACCTCCGTCGGGGAACACTGAAGCTTTCTTT. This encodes CASSPPSGNTEAFF.

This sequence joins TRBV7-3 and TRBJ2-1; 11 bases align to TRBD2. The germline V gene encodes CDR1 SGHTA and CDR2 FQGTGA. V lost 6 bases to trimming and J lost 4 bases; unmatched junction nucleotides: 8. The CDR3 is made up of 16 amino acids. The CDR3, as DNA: TGTGCCAGCAGTCCACTAGCGGGGGCCTATTACAATGAGCAGTTCTTC. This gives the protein CASSPLAGAYYNEQFF.

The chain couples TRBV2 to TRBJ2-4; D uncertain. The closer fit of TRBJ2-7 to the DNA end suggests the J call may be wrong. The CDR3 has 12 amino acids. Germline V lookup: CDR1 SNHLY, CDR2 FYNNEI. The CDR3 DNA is TGTGCCAGCAGCCGAGACACCGGCGAGCAGTACTTC. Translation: CASSRDTGEQYF.

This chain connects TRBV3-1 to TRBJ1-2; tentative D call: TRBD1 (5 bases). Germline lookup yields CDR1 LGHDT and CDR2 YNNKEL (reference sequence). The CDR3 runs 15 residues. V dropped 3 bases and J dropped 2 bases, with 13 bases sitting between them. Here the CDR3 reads CASSHGGRGNYGYTF. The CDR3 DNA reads TGTGCCAGCAGCCACGGGGGACGGGGAAACTATGGCTACACCTTC.

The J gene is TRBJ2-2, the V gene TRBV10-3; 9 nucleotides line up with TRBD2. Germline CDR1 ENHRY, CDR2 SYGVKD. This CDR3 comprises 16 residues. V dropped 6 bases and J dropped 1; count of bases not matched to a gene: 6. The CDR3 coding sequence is TGTGCCATCAGACAATTAGCGGGAGAGAACACCGGGGAGCTGTTTTTT. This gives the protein CAIRQLAGENTGELFF.

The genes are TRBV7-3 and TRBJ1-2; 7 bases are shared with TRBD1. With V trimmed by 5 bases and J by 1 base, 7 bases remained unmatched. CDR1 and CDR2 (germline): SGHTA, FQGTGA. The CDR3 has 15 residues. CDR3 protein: CASSPSTGNNYGYTF. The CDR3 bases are TGTGCCAGCAGCCCTTCGACAGGGAATAACTATGGCTACACCTTC.

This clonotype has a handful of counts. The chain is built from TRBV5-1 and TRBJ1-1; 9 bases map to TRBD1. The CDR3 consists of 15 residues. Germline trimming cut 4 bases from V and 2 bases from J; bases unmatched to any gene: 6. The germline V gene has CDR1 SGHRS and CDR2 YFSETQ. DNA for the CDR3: TGCGCCAGCAGCGATGGGACAGGGATTAACACTGAAGCTTTCTTT. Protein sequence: CASSDGTGINTEAFF.

The CDR3 loop reads CASSYDRDMNTDTQYF. The CDR3 DNA reads as TGTGCCAGCAGCTACGACCGGGACATGAACACAGATACGCAGTATTTT. V usage is TRBV7-2 and J usage is TRBJ2-3; TRBD1 might be the D (6 bases). The germline CDR1 and CDR2 sequences are SGHTA and FQGNSA. Trimming stripped 4 bases from V and 2 bases from J, with 16 bases between. This CDR3 has 16 amino acids.

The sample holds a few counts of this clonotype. The CDR3 reads CASSERPVNEQFF. The CDR3 bases are TGTGCCAGCAGTGAACGGCCGGTCAATGAGCAGTTCTTC. V usage is TRBV6-1 and J usage is TRBJ2-1; D is uncertain. Germline assignment: CDR1 MNHNS and CDR2 SASEGT. The CDR3 has 13 amino acids. V lost 2 bases and J lost 6, with 8 bases in between.

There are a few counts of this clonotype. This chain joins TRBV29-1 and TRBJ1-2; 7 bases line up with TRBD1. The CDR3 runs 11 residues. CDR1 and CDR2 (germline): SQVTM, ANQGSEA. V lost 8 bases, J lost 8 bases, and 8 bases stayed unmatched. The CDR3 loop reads CSFTGERGYTF. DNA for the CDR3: TGCAGCTTCACAGGGGAGAGAGGCTACACCTTC.

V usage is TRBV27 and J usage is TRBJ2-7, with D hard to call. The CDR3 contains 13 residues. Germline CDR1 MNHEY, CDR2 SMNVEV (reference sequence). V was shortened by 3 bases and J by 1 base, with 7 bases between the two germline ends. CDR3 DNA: TGTGCCAGCAGTTTTATGAGTTCCTACGAGCAGTACTTC. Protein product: CASSFMSSYEQYF.

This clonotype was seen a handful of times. The CDR3 here is CATSRDDGRDRDYGYTF. The CDR3, as DNA: TGTGCCACCAGCAGAGATGACGGACGGGATAGGGACTATGGCTACACCTTC. The gene calls are TRBV15 and TRBJ1-2, with D unresolved. Trimming took 0 bases from V and 3 from J, leaving 17 bases between them. The CDR3 has 17 residues. Germline V gene sequence: CDR1 LNHNV, CDR2 YYDKDF (reference sequence).

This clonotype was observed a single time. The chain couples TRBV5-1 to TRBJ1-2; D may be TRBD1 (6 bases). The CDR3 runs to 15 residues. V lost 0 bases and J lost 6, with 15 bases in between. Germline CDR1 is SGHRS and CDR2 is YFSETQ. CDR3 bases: TGCGCCAGCAGCTTGGCCGCAGGGGCGAAGGATGGCTACACCTTC. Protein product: CASSLAAGAKDGYTF.

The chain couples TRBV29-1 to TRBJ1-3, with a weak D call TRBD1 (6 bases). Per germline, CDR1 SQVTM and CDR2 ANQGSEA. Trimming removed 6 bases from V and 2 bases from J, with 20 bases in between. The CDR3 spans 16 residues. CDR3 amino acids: CSVWGGDMTPGNTIYF. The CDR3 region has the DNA TGCAGCGTGTGGGGGGGGGACATGACCCCTGGAAACACCATATATTTT.

CDR3 sequence (DNA): TGTGCCAGCAGTGCTCGGGTCGGGTTAAACACCGGGGAGCTGTTTTTT. Amino acid sequence: CASSARVGLNTGELFF. This chain uses TRBV25-1 with TRBJ2-2; D is unclear. Germline loops: CDR1 MGHDK, CDR2 SYGVNS. This CDR3 is built from 16 residues. V shed 4 bases and J shed 2 bases, with 14 bases lying between them.